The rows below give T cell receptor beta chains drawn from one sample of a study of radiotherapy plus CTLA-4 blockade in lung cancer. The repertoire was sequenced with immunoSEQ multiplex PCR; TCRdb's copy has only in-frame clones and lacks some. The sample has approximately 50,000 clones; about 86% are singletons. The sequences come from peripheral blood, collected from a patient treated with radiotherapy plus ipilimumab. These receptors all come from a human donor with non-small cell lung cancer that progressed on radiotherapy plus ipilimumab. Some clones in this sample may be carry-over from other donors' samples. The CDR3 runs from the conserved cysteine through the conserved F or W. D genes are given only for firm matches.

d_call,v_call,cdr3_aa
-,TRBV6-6,CASSQTVNTGELFF
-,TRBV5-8,CASSVDRSYNEQFF
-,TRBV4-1,CASSQWRTEMNTEAFF
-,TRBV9,CASSVEGRGTNTEAFF
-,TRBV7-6,CASSLALQETQYF
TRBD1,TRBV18,CASSEGLPGTGSDTQYF
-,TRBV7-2,CASNPAYHDSYEQYF
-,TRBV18,CASSPPTDTAEQYF
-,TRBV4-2,CASSQDRGTVSDEQYF
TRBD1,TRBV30,CAWSDLVTGLRSGNTIYF
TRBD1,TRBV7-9,CASSLAAGGNEKLFF
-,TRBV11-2,CASSKTRRSEQFF
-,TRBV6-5,CASSYSYYTDTQYF
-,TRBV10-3,CAIGLPSSYEQYF
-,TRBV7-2,CASKSRAGKEDEQFF
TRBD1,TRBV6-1,CASSESIGRGGNQPQHF
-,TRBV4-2,CASSQARAAPSYTF
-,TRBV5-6,CASSLAFHFLEAFF
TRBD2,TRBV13,CASSSGTSHDEQFF
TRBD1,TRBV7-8,CASSLEDRGTYEQYF
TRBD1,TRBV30,CAWGDRGNF
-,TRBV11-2,CASSSQGRGSYGYTF
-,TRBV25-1,CASSEYSRGTGSVGYTF
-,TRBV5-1,CASSLEGVGYNEQFF
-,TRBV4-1,CASSQEGTGVGYTF
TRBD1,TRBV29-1,CSAAGGGGRQYGYTF
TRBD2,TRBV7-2,CASSSVGGSQSYEQYF
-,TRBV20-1,CSASSGSEQFF
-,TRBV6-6,CASRGTGKSNQPQHF
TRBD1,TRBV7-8,CASSTRDRVRTEAFF
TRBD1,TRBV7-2,CASSLVIFTDGTGENIQYF
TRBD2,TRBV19,CASSWTSANEQFF
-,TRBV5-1,CASSLDPGVQPQHF
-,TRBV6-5,CASSYGGDYNEQFF
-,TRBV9,CASSVVPDIESYNEQFF
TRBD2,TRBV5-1,CASSDLGLAGGPGEQFF
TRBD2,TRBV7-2,CASSLGRAGLHTDTQYF
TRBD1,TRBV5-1,CASSPRDRSTDTQYF
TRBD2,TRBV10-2,CASRSSGGLYNEQFF
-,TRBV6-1,CASSEVAESGNTIYF
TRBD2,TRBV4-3,CASSHTPRGRSTDTQYF
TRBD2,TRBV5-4,CASSPGLAGARETQYF
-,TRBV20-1,CSAFEGYGYTF
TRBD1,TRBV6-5,CASSYSTGSNEKLLF
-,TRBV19,CASSIGGVEELFF
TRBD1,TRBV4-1,CASSQTRTGGSYEQYF
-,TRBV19,CASSLAGANEKLFF
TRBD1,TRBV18,CASSPVGGAYNEQFF
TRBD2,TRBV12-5,CASGLGTRGGGQDTQYF
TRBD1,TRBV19,CASSHDRAANTEAFF
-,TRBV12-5,CASGPTGWAEAEAFF
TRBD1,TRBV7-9,CASSDLTGALVEQYF
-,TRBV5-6,CASSLFIDSIYQPQHF
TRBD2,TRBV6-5,CASTQSGGTYEQYF
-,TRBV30,CAWSSGIPPNYGYTF
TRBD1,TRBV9,CASSSLQGQGNTIYF
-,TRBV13,CASGTGSNTGELFF
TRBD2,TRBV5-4,CASSPGTSLYEQYF
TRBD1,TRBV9,CASRLTGTGNSPLHF